The sequence of this TCR beta chain was determined in a study of T-cell reconstitution after alpha-beta-depleted transplantation in children (dated by TCRdb to about 2016). Background on the whole study: Using TCR repertoire profiling, the study quantitatively followed how T-cell immune reconstitution unfolded in children after TCRalphabeta/CD19-depleted allogeneic hematopoietic cell transplantation. Paper-wide results and their limitations: In some patients, the high TCRbeta diversity seen at day 60 was put down to recipient T cells and intrathymic progenitors that had survived conditioning. The apparently early recovery of alphabetaT-cell counts about two months after transplant reportedly depended on only several hundred rapidly expanded clones that came from non-depleted graft cells. Over the following months the frequencies of hyperexpanded clones went down, and after one year T-cell counts and TCRbeta diversity were mostly credited to newly produced T cells.

The treatment or condition label for this specimen denotes: allogeneic hematopoietic cell transplantation with graft depleted of TCRalphabeta T cells and CD19 B cells. Transplant recipients were children who received TCRalphabeta/CD19-depleted allogeneic hematopoietic cell grafts. In the germline V gene (reference sequence), CDR1 corresponds to SGHNT and CDR2 to YYREEE. V is clipped by 0 bases and J by 1 base, and the sequence between their germline boundaries is 7 bases long. Counted from cysteine to phenylalanine, this CDR3 has 14 amino acids. Kept here is only the CDR3 DNA, which spans 42 bases and is read in frame from base 1. Libraries were constructed by PCR. The run used an Illumina HiSeq 2500. Molecular barcoding was employed in the preparation of TCR libraries, with unique molecular identifiers being used to normalize TCRbeta repertoire quantification. TCRdb's own reprocessing of the public reads used fastp at Q25 and MiXCR and kept productive beta chains. Identical CDR3 proteins give one entry, which carries the most common genes and DNA. Across this sample there are about 120,000 distinct CDR3 sequences, with about 23% seen only once. About 10% of the sample comes from the top ten.

This clonotype has just a few counts. Its recognized antigen is unknown. Base quality data are lacking; no much larger clone is found one base away. This TCR was sampled from a male patient aged 2-10 years who had a stem cell transplant for chronic granulomatous disease, so the T cells may come from the graft donor. The V and J segments used are TRBV5-4 and TRBJ1-1, with no confidently assigned D gene. This material consisted of PBMCs, mostly from graft donor cells, taken 180 days after TCRalphabeta/CD19-depleted stem cell transplant. The CDR3 loop reads CASSLEIRNTEAFF. In nucleotide form, the sequence is TGTGCCAGCAGCTTGGAGATCAGGAACACTGAAGCTTTCTTT.